Presented here are 19 T cell receptor beta chains from one specimen sequenced in a study of blood T cell repertoires in COVID-19. TCRdb's copy holds only in-frame clones and misses some; the assay was immunoSEQ multiplex PCR. The data show 200,000 to 300,000 clones, about four fifths seen once. Sequencing used peripheral blood. These TCRs come from a woman between 18 and 29 years old with acute or convalescent COVID-19.

The chain is built from TRBV18 and TRBJ1-3; 7 bases line up with TRBD1. The J segment lost 2 bases and the V segment lost 6 bases, leaving 4 bases of the junction unmatched. Germline CDR1 reads KGHSH; CDR2 reads LQKENI. This CDR3 is 14 amino acids long. The CDR3 is CASSPDRAGNTIYF. CDR3 DNA: TGTGCCAGCTCCCCTGACAGGGCTGGAAACACCATATATTTT.

Details on this clone: The germline gene is not matched at one end of the junction; a read error may be the cause. V usage is TRBV11-2 and J usage is TRBJ2-7; the D gene is possibly TRBD2 (7 bases). The CDR3 spans 14 residues. The germline V gene encodes CDR1 SGHAT and CDR2 FQNNGV. The CDR3 region is CASSLPGGPFRGSF. CDR3 coding DNA: TGTGCCAGCAGCCTACCCGGGGGGCCATTTCGGGGTTCATTC. Using reference TRBV11-2 and TRBJ2-7 for the parts outside the CDR3, the full variable domain is EAGVAQSPRYKIIEKRQSVAFWCNPISGHATLYWYQQILGQGPKLLIQFQNNGVVDDSQLPKDRFSAERLKGVDSTLKIQPAKLEDSAVYLCASSLPGGPFRGSFGPGTRLTVT.

This clone was counted once. V and J are TRBV3-1 (or the pseudogene TRBV3-2) and TRBJ1-6; D gene ambiguous. CDR1 and CDR2 from the germline V gene are LGHDT and YNNKEL (reference sequence). The CDR3 contains 13 residues. Trimming removed 5 bases from V and 7 bases from J, with 9 bases in between. The CDR3 region has the DNA TGTGCCAGCAGCGAGAGTAAGAATTCACCCCTCCACTTT. Its protein is CASSESKNSPLHF.

The rearrangement joins TRBV5-3 to TRBJ1-2; D not certain. TRBV5-3 is an open reading frame, and its role is uncertain. V lost 3 bases and J lost 7, with 16 bases in between. This CDR3 has 14 amino acids. This CDR3 is CARSSHGEWGGYTF. The DNA of the CDR3 is TGTGCCAGAAGCTCGCATGGGGAGTGGGGTGGCTACACCTTC.

The chain employs TRBV28 and TRBJ1-6; 7 bases align to TRBD1. This CDR3 has 14 amino acids. After removal of 6 bases from V and 7 bases from J, the junction contained 6 bases not matched to a gene. Germline assignment: CDR1 MDHEN and CDR2 SYDVKM. The CDR3 is CASSLGTVNSPLHF. CDR3 in DNA: TGTGCCAGCAGCCTTGGGACAGTCAATTCACCCCTCCACTTT.

The J gene is TRBJ1-2, the V gene TRBV10-3; no clear D. There are 13 residues in the CDR3. Trimming left V 0 bases short and J 9 bases short, with 11 bases between. Germline V gene sequence: CDR1 ENHRY, CDR2 SYGVKD. CDR3 loop: CAISESGSGSYTF. CDR3 sequence (DNA): TGTGCCATCAGTGAGTCCGGCAGCGGTAGCTACACCTTC.

The chain couples TRBV5-8 to TRBJ2-3; TRBD2 is a possible D gene (5 bases). Germline V gene lookup returns CDR1 SGHTS and CDR2 YDEGEE. The CDR3 covers 16 residues. V gave up 1 base and J gave up 4 bases, with 16 bases separating them. CDR3 nucleotides: TGTGCCAGCAGCTTGTTCCAGCGGACCGAAGCAGATACGCAGTATTTT. It is translated as CASSLFQRTEADTQYF.

V usage is TRBV5-1 and J usage is TRBJ1-1; 10 positions match TRBD1. V lost 3 bases to trimming and J lost 8 bases; unmatched junction nucleotides: 10. This CDR3 is built from 15 residues. Germline loops: CDR1 SGHRS, CDR2 YFSETQ. CDR3 sequence (DNA): TGCGCCAGCAGCTCCCTGGGGAGGGGACAGGGGGAAGCTTTCTTT. Its protein product is CASSSLGRGQGEAFF.

J is TRBJ2-1 and V is TRBV7-3; 8 positions match TRBD2. Germline values: CDR1 SGHTA, CDR2 FQGTGA. This CDR3 has 18 residues. Unmatched junction bases numbered 14, after V lost 0 bases and J lost 7 bases. As DNA, the CDR3 is TGTGCCAGCAGCTTAACCCCGCTGCCCAGCGGGAGAGAAAATGAGCAGTTCTTC. This codes for CASSLTPLPSGRENEQFF.

The rearrangement joins TRBV9 to TRBJ2-7; possibly TRBD1 for D (5 bases). The CDR3 totals 15 residues. V was pared by 4 bases and J by 2 bases, with 16 bases between. Germline values: CDR1 SGDLS, CDR2 YYNGEE. The CDR3 coding sequence is TGTGCCAGCAGCTTAGGACATGACCCTACCTACGAGCAGTACTTC. This translates into CASSLGHDPTYEQYF.

Here the CDR3 DNA reads TGTGCCAGCAGCCCCCGGACAGGGAACCACTATGGCTACACCTTC. This translates into CASSPRTGNHYGYTF. The chain carries TRBV9 and TRBJ1-2, with TRBD1 matching 8 bases. V was clipped by 4 bases and J by 3 bases; unmatched bases: 8. Germline-derived CDR1 and CDR2 are SGDLS and YYNGEE. The CDR3 runs 15 residues.

The rearrangement links TRBV28 to TRBJ1-4; possible D gene TRBD1, 5 bases. This CDR3 contains 13 residues. Germline V gene data show CDR1 as MDHEN and CDR2 as SYDVKM. The V end lost 6 bases, the J end lost 6 bases, and 11 bases lay between the germline ends. The CDR3 loop is CASSAGGDEKLFF. The CDR3 region has the DNA TGTGCCAGCAGCGCTGGAGGGGATGAAAAACTGTTTTTT.

The V and J genes are TRBV7-3 and TRBJ2-1; 14 bases match TRBD2. V was pared by 5 bases and J by 5 bases, with 17 bases of the junction left unmatched. Germline V CDR1 and CDR2: SGHTA, FQGTGA. This CDR3 region has 20 residues. The CDR3: CASSLRPPGLAGELDNEQFF. Here the CDR3 DNA reads TGTGCCAGCAGCCTTCGACCCCCGGGACTAGCGGGAGAATTGGACAATGAGCAGTTCTTC.

The chain has TRBV30 and TRBJ1-2; D is perhaps TRBD1 (6 bases). In germline, CDR1 is GTSNPN, CDR2 SVGIG (reference sequence). The length of the CDR3 is 15 residues. V lost 5 bases and J 3 bases, leaving 19 bases between the germline ends. The DNA of the CDR3 is TGTGCCTGGGCAACCCGGGGGGCCTCGTACTATGGCTACACCTTC. This codes for CAWATRGASYYGYTF.

The chain is built from TRBV7-2 and TRBJ2-7, with 9 bases identical to TRBD2. This CDR3 has 14 residues. The germline V gene encodes CDR1 SGHTA and CDR2 FQGNSA. V lost 5 bases to trimming and J lost 6 bases; unmatched junction nucleotides: 8. The CDR3 DNA follows: TGTGCCAGCAGCCCTCTAGCGGGAAAATTCGAGCAGTACTTC. It codes for CASSPLAGKFEQYF.

This clone was recorded only once. V gene TRBV6-4 combines with J gene TRBJ2-1; the D gene is possibly TRBD2 (5 bases). The CDR3 contains 15 residues. The germline gives CDR1 MRHNA, CDR2 SNTAGT. Trimming pared 3 bases from V and 0 bases from J, leaving 9 bases between. The CDR3 nucleotides are TGTGCCAGCAGTGAGACGCGGGTCTCCTACAATGAGCAGTTCTTC. This translates into CASSETRVSYNEQFF.

This chain links TRBV5-1 with TRBJ2-2, with a tentative D call TRBD2 (5 bases). The CDR3 consists of 16 residues. V was cut by 0 bases and J by 9 bases, with 18 bases left in between. Looked up from germline, CDR1 is SGHRS and CDR2 is YFSETQ. CDR3 in amino acids: CASSLASLLSTRELFF. The DNA for the CDR3 is TGCGCCAGCAGCTTGGCGTCTCTCTTGTCGACTAGGGAGCTGTTTTTT.

V is TRBV6-2 or TRBV6-3 and J is TRBJ2-2; D ambiguous. Germline V CDR1 and CDR2: MNHEY, SVGEGT. This CDR3 region has 14 residues. V was clipped by 5 bases and J by 6 bases, with 13 bases between them. CDR3 loop: CASSPDLEAGELFF. For the CDR3, the DNA is TGTGCCAGCAGTCCCGACCTAGAGGCCGGGGAGCTGTTTTTT.

The chain employs TRBV27 and TRBJ2-2, with 7 bases fitting TRBD2. V gave up 8 bases and J gave up 5 bases; unmatched junction bases: 14. There are 16 residues in the CDR3. CDR1 and CDR2 from the germline V gene are MNHEY and SMNVEV (reference sequence). The CDR3 loop reads CASAVLAVGTTGELFF. As DNA, the CDR3 is TGTGCCAGCGCGGTTCTAGCGGTAGGAACTACCGGGGAGCTGTTTTTT.